Listed here are 8 T cell receptor beta chains from one sample, sequenced in a study of blood T cells in healthy people across ages. Combining a sample-barcoded 5' primer with a J-beta primer mix, a second PCR ran for roughly 6 to 11 cycles. TCRdb called the 5' RACE reads again in MiXCR, with one record for every CDR3 protein. The sample contains hundreds of thousands of distinct CDR3 sequences, about 28% of which appear only once. The source material was blood. The source is a woman of 80 years or more in good health.

This clonotype occurred a few times. This sequence may be a read error, since a much larger clone differs from it by one base. The rearrangement links TRBV5-1 to TRBJ2-1; TRBD2 is a possible D gene (6 bases). Trimming pared 4 bases from V and 3 bases from J, leaving 20 bases between. The CDR3 is 17 residues long. Germline assignment: CDR1 SGHRS and CDR2 YFSETQ. The CDR3: CASSPGFGASDYNEQFF. The CDR3 coding sequence is TGCGCCAGCAGCCCCGGCTTCGGGGCTAGCGACTACAATGAGCAGTTCTTC.

The chain combines TRBV2 with TRBJ2-3; no definite D call. Looked up from germline, CDR1 is SNHLY and CDR2 is FYNNEI. CDR3 size: 16 residues. Trimming took 6 bases from V and 3 from J, leaving 19 bases between them. CDR3: CASRPARVGMTDTQYF. CDR3 DNA sequence: TGTGCCAGCAGACCAGCTCGGGTCGGTATGACAGATACGCAGTATTTT.

Ten or more counts support this clonotype. This chain uses TRBV5-1 with TRBJ2-5, with D uncertain. V was shortened by 2 bases and J by 5 bases, with 13 bases between the two germline ends. This CDR3 has 14 amino acids. Germline CDR1 and CDR2: SGHRS and YFSETQ. The CDR3 loop reads CASSFGNWRETQYF. In nucleotides, the CDR3 is TGCGCCAGCAGCTTCGGAAACTGGCGGGAGACCCAGTACTTC.

This clonotype has ten or more counts. The chain couples TRBV20-1 to TRBJ1-2, with D maybe TRBD1 (6 bases). The germline V and J ends were trimmed by 1 base and 5 bases, with 14 bases remaining between them. The CDR3 sequence is 14 residues long. Germline loops: CDR1 DFQATT, CDR2 SNEGSKA (reference sequence). In DNA form, the CDR3 reads TGCAGTGCTAGAGTGCGCGAGGGGGAGTATGGCTACACCTTC. It codes for CSARVREGEYGYTF.

The rearrangement joins TRBV2 to TRBJ2-3; 8 nucleotides align to TRBD1. V was pared by 10 bases and J by 6 bases, with 9 bases of the junction left unmatched. CDR1 is SNHLY, CDR2 FYNNEI, per germline. The CDR3 totals 13 residues. The CDR3 sequence: CATRTGWKDTQYF. The CDR3 coding sequence is TGTGCCACTAGGACAGGGTGGAAGGATACGCAGTATTTT.

The rearrangement joins TRBV18 to TRBJ2-1; 10 bases match TRBD2. The germline V gene encodes CDR1 KGHSH and CDR2 LQKENI. V lost 1 base, J lost 6 bases, and 3 bases stayed unmatched. The CDR3 has 15 residues. CDR3 region: CASSPRTSGANEQFF. The CDR3 region has the DNA TGTGCCAGCTCACCACGAACTAGCGGGGCCAATGAGCAGTTCTTC.

The chain is built from TRBV10-3 and TRBJ2-1; either TRBD1 or TRBD2 may fit D (6 bases each). This CDR3 is built from 14 residues. Per germline, CDR1 ENHRY and CDR2 SYGVKD. Trimming took 6 bases from V and 0 from J, leaving 9 bases between them. For the CDR3, the DNA is TGTGCCATCAGGGAGGGGGTCTCCTACAATGAGCAGTTCTTC. Its translation is CAIREGVSYNEQFF.

This clonotype has at least ten counts. The chain links TRBV20-1 to TRBJ1-1, with D possibly matching TRBD1 (5 bases). The CDR3 is 14 amino acids. CDR1 is DFQATT, CDR2 SNEGSKA, per germline (reference sequence). Trimming stripped 0 bases from V and 0 bases from J, with 8 bases between. The CDR3 region has the DNA TGCAGTGCTAGAGATTGGGGGATGAACACTGAAGCTTTCTTT. It specifies CSARDWGMNTEAFF.